This T cell receptor beta chain was profiled in a study of OX40 agonist ivuxolimab in advanced cancers. Study summary: It was ivuxolimab, an agonistic anti-OX40 (CD134) antibody, that patients were treated with. In three patients, partial responses were observed, one with hepatocellular carcinoma and two with cutaneous melanoma. Enrolled patients in dose escalation had cancers that were hepatocellular carcinoma, melanoma, renal cell or head and neck cancer.

V was pared by 0 bases and J by 3 bases, with 18 bases between. Germline V gives CDR1 SGHNT, CDR2 YENEEA. This CDR3 has 17 residues. Here immunoSEQ multiplex PCR was the method, and the copy in TCRdb shows in-frame clones only, minus some. The table has about 82,000 clones, around 83% seen once. This material consisted of CD4+ or CD8+ T cells sorted from blood, taken in a trial of the OX40 agonist ivuxolimab. The chain joins TRBV11-3 to TRBJ2-7; perhaps TRBD1 as D (5 bases). This sequence was found in an adult with an advanced solid tumor such as melanoma, head and neck, liver or kidney cancer. For the CDR3, the DNA is TGTGCCAGCAGCTTAGAAGGTTTCAGGGCCGCGTACTACGAGCAGTACTTC. As protein: CASSLEGFRAAYYEQYF.